The clone carrying this T cell receptor beta chain was seen ten or more times. Its antigen remains unknown. Given the absence of the conserved phenylalanine or tryptophan at the CDR3 end, a read error is likely. It is unclear where the CDR3 begins or ends on the DNA, so no DNA is shown, and the CDR3 is as TCRdb lists it. 18 amino acids form the CDR3, both terminal residues included. CDR1 is LGHDT and CDR2 is YNNKEL in the germline V gene (reference sequence). Unsorted libraries were generated from 2 million PBMCs. These cells had been stored in RNAlater at -80 C. This record comes from a study of neurological immune-mediated disorders. About the study: There were 35 or so multiple sclerosis patients; around 31 were relapsing-remitting and 3 were secondary progressive.

TCRdb reanalysed the 5' RACE reads using MiXCR and keeps one entry per CDR3 protein. Of roughly 62,000 distinct CDR3 sequences in the sample, less than 6% were seen once. Study-level findings and limits: When the repertoires were grouped phylogenetically, those of 18 of the 34 multiple sclerosis patients came together in a single cluster of related CDR3 sequences, which points to a possible repertoire-level signature. The absence of shared CDR3 amino acid sequences among expanded clones across subjects suggests private repertoires in all groups.

The sequence was collected from a woman in her forties or fifties with multiple sclerosis. What was sequenced was PBMCs. V usage is TRBV3-1 and J usage is TRBJ2-1; the table assigns TRBD2, which was not confirmed against the DNA. CDR3 sequence reads: CASSRTSGGAPEQFVWSL.